The source of this T cell receptor beta chain is a study of cytomegalovirus exposure and HLA in healthy donors. Researchers ran the PCR with 60 Vbeta and 13 Jbeta primers. Profiling relied on immunoSEQ multiplex PCR, and the TCRdb table lists in-frame clones only, not all of them. The sample lists roughly 150,000 clones; around 73% were seen once. Worth noting for this clone: Its cognate antigen is unknown.

General study points: Analyzed later, most CMV-associated TCR beta chains appeared HLA-restricted.

Germline values: CDR1 SGHNT, CDR2 YYREEE (reference sequence). The CDR3 runs 15 residues. The trim removed 1 base at V and 8 bases at J, leaving 6 bases unmatched. The sample consisted of PBMCs. The chain joins TRBV5-4 to TRBJ2-1; TRBD2 matches 10 bases. The sequence came from a male donor in good health and CMV-seronegative. The CDR3 region has the DNA TGTGCCAGCAGCTTGACTAGCGGGGCCTTGGATGAGCAGTTCTTC. This sequence encodes CASSLTSGALDEQFF.